This T cell receptor beta chain was found in a study of blood T cells in healthy people across ages. Overall study findings and caveats: What prevented conclusive comparison of naive and antigen-experienced cells was that PBMCs were unsorted.

This CDR3 contains 17 residues. V gave up 2 bases and J gave up 14 bases, with 29 bases separating them. The V gene's germline CDR1 is SNHLY and CDR2 FYNNEI. This clonotype was counted between two and nine times. The antigen is unknown. Donor samples were obtained from healthy Caucasian individuals from Russia, aged about 6 to 100. It was with a sample-barcoded 5' primer and a J-beta primer mix that a second PCR of about 6 to 12 cycles was run. Each CDR3 protein gets one entry after TCRdb re-called the 5' RACE reads with MiXCR. The sample consists of fewer than 950,000 distinct CDR3 sequences, roughly 50% of them appearing once.

The source is an elderly man in good health. The sequenced material came from blood. The gene calls are TRBV2 and TRBJ2-3; D is perhaps TRBD1 (5 bases). The CDR3 sequence: CASSERGHTGDLRYAYF. CDR3 DNA: TGTGCCAGCAGTGAAAGGGGTCATACAGGAGATCTCAGATACGCGTATTTT.